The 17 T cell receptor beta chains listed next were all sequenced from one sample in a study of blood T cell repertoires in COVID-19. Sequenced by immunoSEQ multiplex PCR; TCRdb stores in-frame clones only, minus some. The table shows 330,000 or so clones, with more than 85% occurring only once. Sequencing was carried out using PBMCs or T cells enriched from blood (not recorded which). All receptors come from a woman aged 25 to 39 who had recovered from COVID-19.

This CDR3 reads CASRGGSYNSPLHF. CDR3 sequence (DNA): TGTGCCAGTAGGGGGGGCTCCTATAATTCACCCCTCCACTTT. V usage is TRBV19 and J usage is TRBJ1-6, with D possibly matching TRBD1 (5 bases). The V end was cut by 6 bases, the J end by 0 bases, with 6 bases between. The CDR3 is 14 residues long. The germline gives CDR1 LNHDA, CDR2 SQIVND (reference sequence). Variable domain in full (rest from reference TRBV19 and TRBJ1-6): DGGITQSPKYLFRKEGQNVTLSCEQNLNHDAMYWYRQDPGQGLRLIYYSQIVNDFQKGDIAEGYSVSREKKESFPLTVTSAQKNPTAFYLCASRGGSYNSPLHFGNGTRLTVT.

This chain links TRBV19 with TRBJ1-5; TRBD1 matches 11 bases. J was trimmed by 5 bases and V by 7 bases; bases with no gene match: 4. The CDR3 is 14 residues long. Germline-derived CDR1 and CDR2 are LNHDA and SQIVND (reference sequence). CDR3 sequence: CASKGQGDHQPQHF. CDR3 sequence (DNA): TGTGCCAGTAAGGGACAGGGGGATCATCAGCCCCAGCATTTT.

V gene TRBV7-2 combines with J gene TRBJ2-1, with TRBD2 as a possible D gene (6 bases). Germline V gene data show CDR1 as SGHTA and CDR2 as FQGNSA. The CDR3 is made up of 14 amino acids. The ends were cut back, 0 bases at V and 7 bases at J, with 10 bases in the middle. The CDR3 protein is CASSLAGGRNEQFF. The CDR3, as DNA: TGTGCCAGCAGCTTAGCGGGAGGTAGGAATGAGCAGTTCTTC. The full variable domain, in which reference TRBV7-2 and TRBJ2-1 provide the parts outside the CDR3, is GAGVSQSPSNKVTEKGKDVELRCDPISGHTALYWYRQSLGQGLEFLIYFQGNSAPDKSGLPSDRFSAERTGGSVSTLTIQRTQQEDSAVYLCASSLAGGRNEQFFGPGTRLTVL.

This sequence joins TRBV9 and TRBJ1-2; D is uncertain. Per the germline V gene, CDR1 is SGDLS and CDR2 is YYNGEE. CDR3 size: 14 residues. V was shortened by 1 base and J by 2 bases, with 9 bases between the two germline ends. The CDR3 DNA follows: TGTGCCAGCAGCGTATCCACGGGAAACTATGGCTACACCTTC. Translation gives CASSVSTGNYGYTF.

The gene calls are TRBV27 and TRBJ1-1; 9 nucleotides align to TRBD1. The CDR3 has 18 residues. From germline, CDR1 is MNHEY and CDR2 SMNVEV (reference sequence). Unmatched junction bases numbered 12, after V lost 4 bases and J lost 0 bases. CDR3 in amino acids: CASSSNRGRGFVNTEAFF. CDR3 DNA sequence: TGTGCCAGCAGTTCCAACAGGGGGCGAGGTTTCGTGAACACTGAAGCTTTCTTT.

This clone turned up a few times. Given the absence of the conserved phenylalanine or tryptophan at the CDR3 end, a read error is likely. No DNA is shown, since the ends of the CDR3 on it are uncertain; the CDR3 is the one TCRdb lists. This CDR3 reads CAETGFFCI. The chain couples TRBV24-1 to TRBJ1-4; the DNA was not compared with TRBD1, the D call given in the table. The CDR3 has 9 amino acids, counting both end residues. The germline V gene encodes CDR1 KGHDR and CDR2 SFDVKD.

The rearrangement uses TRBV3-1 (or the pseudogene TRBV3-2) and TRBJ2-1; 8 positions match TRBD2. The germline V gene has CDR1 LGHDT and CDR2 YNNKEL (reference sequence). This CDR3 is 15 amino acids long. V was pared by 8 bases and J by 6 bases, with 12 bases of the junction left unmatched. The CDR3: CASFPGGGMGNEQFF. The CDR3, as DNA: TGTGCCAGCTTCCCCGGCGGGGGGATGGGCAATGAGCAGTTCTTC.

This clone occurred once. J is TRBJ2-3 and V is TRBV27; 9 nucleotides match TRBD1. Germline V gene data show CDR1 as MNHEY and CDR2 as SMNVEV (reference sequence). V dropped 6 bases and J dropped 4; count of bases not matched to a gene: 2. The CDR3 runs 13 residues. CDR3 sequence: CASRDRGADTQYF. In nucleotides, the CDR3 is TGTGCCAGCAGGGACAGGGGCGCAGATACGCAGTATTTT.

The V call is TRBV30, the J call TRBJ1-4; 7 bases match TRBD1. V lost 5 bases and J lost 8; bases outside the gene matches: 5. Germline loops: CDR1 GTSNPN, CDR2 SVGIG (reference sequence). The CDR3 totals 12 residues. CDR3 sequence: CAWGGTAEKLFF. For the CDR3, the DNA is TGTGCCTGGGGCGGGACAGCAGAAAAACTGTTTTTT.

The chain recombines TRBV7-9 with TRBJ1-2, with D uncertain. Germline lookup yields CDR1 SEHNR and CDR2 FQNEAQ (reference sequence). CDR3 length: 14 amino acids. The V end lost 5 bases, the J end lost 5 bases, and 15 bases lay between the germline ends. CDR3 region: CASSRGSARYGYTF. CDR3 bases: TGTGCCAGCAGCCGGGGTTCGGCACGTTATGGCTACACCTTC.

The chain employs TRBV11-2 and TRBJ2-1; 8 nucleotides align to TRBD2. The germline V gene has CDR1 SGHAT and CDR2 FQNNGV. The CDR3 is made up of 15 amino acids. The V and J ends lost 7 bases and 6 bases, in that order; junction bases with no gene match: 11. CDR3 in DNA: TGTGCCAGCAACCAAAGGGAGAGCGGGAGCAATGAGCAGTTCTTC. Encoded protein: CASNQRESGSNEQFF.

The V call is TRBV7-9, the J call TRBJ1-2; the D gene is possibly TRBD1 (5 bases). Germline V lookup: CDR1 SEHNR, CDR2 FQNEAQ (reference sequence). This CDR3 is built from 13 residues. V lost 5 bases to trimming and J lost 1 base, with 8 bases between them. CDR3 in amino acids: CASSRDSNYGYTF. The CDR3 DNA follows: TGTGCCAGCAGCCGCGACAGTAACTATGGCTACACCTTC.

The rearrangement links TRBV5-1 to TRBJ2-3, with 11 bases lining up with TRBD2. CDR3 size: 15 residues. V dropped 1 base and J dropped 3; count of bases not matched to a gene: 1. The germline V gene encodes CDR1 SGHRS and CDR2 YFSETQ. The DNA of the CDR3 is TGCGCCAGCAGCTTGACTAGCGGGAGTACAGATACGCAGTATTTT. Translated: CASSLTSGSTDTQYF.

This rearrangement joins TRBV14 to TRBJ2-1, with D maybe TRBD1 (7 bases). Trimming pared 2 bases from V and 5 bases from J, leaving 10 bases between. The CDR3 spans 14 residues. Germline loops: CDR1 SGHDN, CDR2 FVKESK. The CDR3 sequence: CASSQRRGDNEQFF. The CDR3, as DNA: TGTGCCAGCAGCCAACGCAGGGGGGACAATGAGCAGTTCTTC.

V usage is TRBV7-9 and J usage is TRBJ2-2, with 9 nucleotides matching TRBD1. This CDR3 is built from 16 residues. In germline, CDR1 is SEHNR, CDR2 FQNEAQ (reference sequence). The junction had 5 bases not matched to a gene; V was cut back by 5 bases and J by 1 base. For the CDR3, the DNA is TGTGCCAGCAGCCCCCGGGACAGGGAGAACACCGGGGAGCTGTTTTTT. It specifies CASSPRDRENTGELFF.

Written as DNA, the CDR3 is TGTGCCAGCAGTTACCGGAGCAGGGGTCAGCCCCAGCATTTT. Translating it yields CASSYRSRGQPQHF. V gene TRBV6-5 combines with J gene TRBJ1-5, with D perhaps TRBD1 (6 bases). Germline loops: CDR1 MNHEY, CDR2 SVGAGI. The V and J ends lost 2 bases and 6 bases respectively, with 11 bases between them. The CDR3 runs 14 residues.

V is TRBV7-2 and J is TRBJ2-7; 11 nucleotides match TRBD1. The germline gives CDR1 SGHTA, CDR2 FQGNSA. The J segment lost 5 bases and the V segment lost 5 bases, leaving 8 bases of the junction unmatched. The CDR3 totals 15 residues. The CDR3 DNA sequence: TGTGCCAGCAGCGTTAGAGGACAGGGGGCGGACGAGCAGTACTTC. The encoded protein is CASSVRGQGADEQYF.